This entry lists 20 T cell receptor beta chains sequenced from one sample in a study of shared clonotypes between healthy human individuals (dated by TCRdb to 2019 to 2021). The library was generated by the immunoSEQ multiplex PCR assay. TCRdb holds this immuneACCESS table with in-frame rearrangements only. Some clones are missing; in checked studies, unresolved V genes explain under half, and the rest has no known cause. For this sample the table gives roughly 1,000,000 clones, of which approximately 80% were detected only once. Clones ranked in the top ten supply around 0.61% of the sample. Specimen: memory CD4+ T cells from PBMCs. The cell subset or site tag for this specimen amounts to: CD45RA-negative fraction. These receptor sequences come from a man between 18 and 35 years old in good health. Some clones in this sample may be carry-over from other donors' samples.

The V gene is TRBV28, the J gene TRBJ2-5, with 7 bases identical to TRBD2. The germline V gene has CDR1 MDHEN and CDR2 SYDVKM. The CDR3 runs to 16 residues. The ends lost 1 base at V and 4 bases at J; junction bases unmatched: 9. The CDR3 region is CASSLLGGSPTETQYF. The CDR3 DNA follows: TGTGCCAGCAGTTTATTGGGGGGGAGTCCAACAGAGACCCAGTACTTC.

The DNA of the CDR3 is TGTGCCAGCAGCCAGGGGGGGACCGACCGGGGCGAGCAGTACTTC. Amino acid sequence: CASSQGGTDRGEQYF. This chain links TRBV28 with TRBJ2-7; D tentatively reads TRBD1 or TRBD2 (7 bases each). Trimming removed 6 bases from V and 6 bases from J, with 21 bases in between. Germline V gene data show CDR1 as MDHEN and CDR2 as SYDVKM. The CDR3 sequence is 15 residues long.

The chain has TRBV5-4 and TRBJ1-4, with D uncertain. Between the trimmed V and J ends, which lost 4 bases and 7 bases, there was a span of 11 bases. The length of the CDR3 is 13 residues. Per the germline V gene, CDR1 is SGHNT and CDR2 is YYREEE (reference sequence). CDR3 residues: CASSGRESEKLFF. The CDR3 DNA is TGTGCCAGCAGCGGCCGGGAGAGTGAAAAACTGTTTTTT.

The J gene is TRBJ1-1, the V gene TRBV6-5; 7 nucleotides match TRBD1. The germline V gene encodes CDR1 MNHEY and CDR2 SVGAGI. The CDR3 is made up of 14 amino acids. V shed 6 bases, J shed 6 bases, and the junction held 10 bases outside the gene matches. This CDR3 is CASRATGANPEAFF. As DNA, the CDR3 is TGTGCCAGCAGAGCTACAGGGGCGAATCCTGAAGCTTTCTTT.

V gene TRBV12-5 combines with J gene TRBJ2-7; 10 nucleotides match TRBD1. The CDR3 runs 14 residues. Trimming at V came to 4 bases and at J to 6 bases, leaving 6 bases not matched to a gene. CDR1 is LGHNT and CDR2 is FRNRAP in the germline V gene. CDR3 protein: CASGSGQGYGEQYF. As DNA, the CDR3 is TGTGCTAGTGGTTCGGGACAGGGGTACGGCGAGCAGTACTTC.

This clone was counted once. CDR3 loop: CASSYTFVGTYNEQFF. The CDR3 nucleotides are TGTGCCAGCAGTTACACTTTTGTGGGTACCTACAATGAGCAGTTCTTC. The chain employs TRBV6-6 and TRBJ2-1; D is unclear. The CDR3 length is 16 residues. CDR1 is MNHNY and CDR2 is SVGAGI in the germline V gene (reference sequence). V gave up 2 bases and J gave up 2 bases, with 13 bases separating them.

CDR3 sequence (DNA): TGCAGCGCCCGGCGCTCTGGGGCCAACGTCCTGACTTTC. Translated: CSARRSGANVLTF. The chain is built from TRBV29-1 and TRBJ2-6; D is unresolved. Germline V lookup: CDR1 SQVTM, CDR2 ANQGSEA. The CDR3 is 13 residues long. Trimming stripped 7 bases from V and 0 bases from J, with 7 bases between.

J is TRBJ2-2 and V is TRBV9; 7 bases fit TRBD2. CDR1 SGDLS and CDR2 YYNGEE come from the germline V gene. V shed 1 base, J shed 4 bases, and the junction held 4 bases outside the gene matches. The CDR3 covers 15 residues. In nucleotides, the CDR3 is TGTGCCAGCAGCGTAAGCGGGGAGGGCACCGGGGAGCTGTTTTTT. Its translation: CASSVSGEGTGELFF. Using reference TRBV9 and TRBJ2-2 for the parts outside the CDR3, the full variable domain is DSGVTQTPKHLITATGQRVTLRCSPRSGDLSVYWYQQSLDQGLQFLIQYYNGEERAKGNILERFSAQQFPDLHSELNLSSLELGDSALYFCASSVSGEGTGELFFGEGSRLTVL.

This chain joins TRBV28 and TRBJ2-3; D unclear. Germline values: CDR1 MDHEN, CDR2 SYDVKM. The CDR3 contains 11 residues. Trimming stripped 8 bases from V and 6 bases from J, with 9 bases between. As DNA, the CDR3 is TGTGCCAGCGATAATGCGGATACGCAGTATTTT. It specifies CASDNADTQYF.

V usage is TRBV7-3 and J usage is TRBJ2-7; TRBD1 aligns across 8 bases. Germline CDR1 and CDR2: SGHTA and FQGTGA. The trim removed 2 bases at V and 4 bases at J, leaving 10 bases unmatched. This CDR3 is built from 16 residues. CDR3 loop: CASSLSRDRTPYEQYF. DNA of the CDR3: TGTGCCAGCAGCTTATCGAGGGACAGGACACCTTACGAGCAGTACTTC.

The V call is TRBV28, the J call TRBJ2-3; no definite D call. Germline values: CDR1 MDHEN, CDR2 SYDVKM. V shed 7 bases and J shed 1 base, with 9 bases lying between them. This CDR3 has 13 residues. CDR3 bases: TGTGCCAGCACCCCACAAGGCACAGATACGCAGTATTTT. This translates into CASTPQGTDTQYF.

The chain recombines TRBV6-5 with TRBJ2-2; either TRBD1 or TRBD2 may supply D (6 bases each). The CDR3 covers 13 residues. Per the germline V gene, CDR1 is MNHEY and CDR2 is SVGAGI. CDR3 sequence (DNA): TGTGCTCACAGGGACTCGAACACCGGGGAGCTGTTTTTT. The encoded protein is CAHRDSNTGELFF.

The chain recombines TRBV5-1 with TRBJ2-7, with TRBD1 identical over 9 bases. The ends lost 4 bases at V and 2 bases at J; junction bases unmatched: 7. Germline assignment: CDR1 SGHRS and CDR2 YFSETQ. The CDR3 spans 15 residues. This chain's CDR3 is CASSPRTGAPYEQYF. The CDR3 DNA is TGCGCCAGCAGCCCTCGGACAGGGGCCCCCTACGAGCAGTACTTC.

The chain links TRBV7-9 to TRBJ2-7, with 8 positions matching TRBD1. Trimming removed 9 bases from V and 4 bases from J; junction bases left unmatched: 2. There are 11 residues in the CDR3. Germline loops: CDR1 SEHNR, CDR2 FQNEAQ (reference sequence). The chain's CDR3 is CASDRGYEQYF. The CDR3 coding sequence is TGTGCCAGTGACAGGGGTTACGAGCAGTACTTC.

The chain links TRBV6-5 to TRBJ1-3; D gene uncertain. Trimming cost V 6 bases and J 3 bases, with 15 bases left between them. Germline-derived CDR1 and CDR2 are MNHEY and SVGAGI. The CDR3 extends over 15 amino acids. The CDR3 sequence: CASRQDASYGNTIYF. CDR3 DNA sequence: TGTGCCAGCAGGCAGGACGCATCCTATGGAAACACCATATATTTT.

V is TRBV5-1 and J is TRBJ1-3; D remains ambiguous. V shed 5 bases and J shed 3 bases, with 6 bases lying between them. Germline-derived CDR1 and CDR2 are SGHRS and YFSETQ. This CDR3 spans 12 amino acids. The CDR3 loop reads CASREVGNTIYF. The CDR3 DNA reads TGCGCCAGCAGGGAAGTTGGAAACACCATATATTTT.

V and J are TRBV19 and TRBJ2-6; D is perhaps TRBD1 (6 bases). The germline V gene has CDR1 LNHDA and CDR2 SQIVND (reference sequence). Trimming pared 7 bases from V and 0 bases from J, leaving 16 bases between. This CDR3 spans 17 amino acids. Here the CDR3 reads CASTLSDSNSGANVLTF. The CDR3 region has the DNA TGTGCCAGTACCCTTTCGGACAGTAACTCTGGGGCCAACGTCCTGACTTTC. Full variable domain (missing parts from reference TRBV19 and TRBJ2-6): DGGITQSPKYLFRKEGQNVTLSCEQNLNHDAMYWYRQDPGQGLRLIYYSQIVNDFQKGDIAEGYSVSREKKESFPLTVTSAQKNPTAFYLCASTLSDSNSGANVLTFGAGSRLTVL.

With regard to this clone: This likely came from a read error, as a far larger clone is one base away. Other DNA sequences in the sample encode the same CDR3. J is TRBJ2-7 and V is TRBV7-8, with D uncertain. The CDR3 loop spans 15 amino acids. CDR1 and CDR2 from the germline V gene are SGHVS and FQNEAQ. CDR3 amino acids: CASSFLRYSPYEQYF. In DNA form, the CDR3 reads TGTGCTAGCAGTTTCCTCCGCTACTCACCCTACGAGCAGTACTTC.

The chain is built from TRBV7-2 and TRBJ2-5, with D perhaps TRBD1 (9 bases). CDR1 and CDR2 (germline): SGHTA, FQGNSA. The CDR3 sequence is 19 residues long. V was trimmed by 5 bases and J by 0 bases, leaving 25 bases between them. The CDR3 DNA follows: TGTGCCAGCAGCATAGGGACAGGGCGGCCTAGCGGGTACCAAGAGACCCAGTACTTC. This codes for CASSIGTGRPSGYQETQYF.

The gene calls are TRBV9 and TRBJ2-5; D possibly matches TRBD1 or TRBD2 (5 bases each). V was cut by 4 bases and J by 5 bases, with 18 bases left in between. Germline V gene data show CDR1 as SGDLS and CDR2 as YYNGEE. The CDR3 runs 15 residues. The CDR3 loop reads CASSFTGLFYETQYF. DNA of the CDR3: TGTGCCAGCAGCTTCACGGGGCTATTTTATGAGACCCAGTACTTC.